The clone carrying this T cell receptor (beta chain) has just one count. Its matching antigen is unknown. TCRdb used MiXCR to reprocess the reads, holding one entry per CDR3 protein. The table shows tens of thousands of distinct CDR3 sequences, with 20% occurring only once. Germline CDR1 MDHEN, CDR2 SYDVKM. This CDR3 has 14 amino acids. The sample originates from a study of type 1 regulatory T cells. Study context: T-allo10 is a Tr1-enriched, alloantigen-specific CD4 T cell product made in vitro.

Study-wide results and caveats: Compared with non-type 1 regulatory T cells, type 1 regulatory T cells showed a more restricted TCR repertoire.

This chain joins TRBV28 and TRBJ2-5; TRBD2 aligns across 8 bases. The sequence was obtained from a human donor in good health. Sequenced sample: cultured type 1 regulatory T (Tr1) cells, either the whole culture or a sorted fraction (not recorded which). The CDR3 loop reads CVIKAGLGTETQYF. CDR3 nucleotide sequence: TGTGTCATCAAAGCGGGACTAGGGACAGAGACCCAGTACTTC.